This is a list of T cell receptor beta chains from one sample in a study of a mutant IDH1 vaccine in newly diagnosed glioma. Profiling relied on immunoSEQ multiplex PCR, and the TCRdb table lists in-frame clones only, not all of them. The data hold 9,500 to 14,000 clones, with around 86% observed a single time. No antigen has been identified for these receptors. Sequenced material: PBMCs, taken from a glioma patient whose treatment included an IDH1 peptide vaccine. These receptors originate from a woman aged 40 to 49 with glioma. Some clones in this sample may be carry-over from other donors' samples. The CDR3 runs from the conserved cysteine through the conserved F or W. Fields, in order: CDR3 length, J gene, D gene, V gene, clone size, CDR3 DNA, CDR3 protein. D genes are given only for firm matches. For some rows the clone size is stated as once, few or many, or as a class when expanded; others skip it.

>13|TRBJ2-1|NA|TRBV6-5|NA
TGTGCCAGCAGTTACTCGTGGGTGGGTGAGCAGTTCTTC
CASSYSWVGEQFF
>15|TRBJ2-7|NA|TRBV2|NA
TGTGCCAGCAGTGGGGGGCGAGGGAGAACCGAAGGGCAGTACTTC
CASSGGRGRTEGQYF
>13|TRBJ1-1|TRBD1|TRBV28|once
TGTGCCAGCAGTTTTCCACAGGGGCAGGAAGCTTTCTTT
CASSFPQGQEAFF
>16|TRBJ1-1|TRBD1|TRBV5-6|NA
TGTGCCAGCAGCTTAGATCGACAGGGGGTTAGGACTGAAGCTTTCTTT
CASSLDRQGVRTEAFF
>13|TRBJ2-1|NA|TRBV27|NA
TGTGCCAGCAGACCCGGGAACTACAATGAGCAGTTCTTC
CASRPGNYNEQFF
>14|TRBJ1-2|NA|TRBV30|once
TGTGCCTGGAGTTACGGGGGGCAGGGCTATGGCTACACCTTC
CAWSYGGQGYGYTF
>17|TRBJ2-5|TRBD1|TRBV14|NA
TGTGCCAGCAGCCAAGGGACCAAACAGGGGATCCAAGAGACCCAGTACTTC
CASSQGTKQGIQETQYF
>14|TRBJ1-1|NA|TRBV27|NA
TGTGCCAGCAGTTTTCGGGGGGAGAACACTGAAGCTTTCTTT
CASSFRGENTEAFF
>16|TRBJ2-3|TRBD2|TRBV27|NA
TGTGCCAGCAGTCACACTAGCGGGGGGGGCACAGATACGCAGTATTTT
CASSHTSGGGTDTQYF
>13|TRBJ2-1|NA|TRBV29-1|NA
TGCAGCGTTGAAGACTGGCTGCGCAATGAGCAGTTCTTC
CSVEDWLRNEQFF
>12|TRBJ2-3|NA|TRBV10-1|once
TGCGCCAGCAGTGAGAGCACAGATACGCAGTATTTT
CASSESTDTQYF
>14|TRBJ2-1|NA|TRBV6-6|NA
TGTGCCAGCAGCACCGGCGGACCCAACAATGAGCAGTTCTTC
CASSTGGPNNEQFF
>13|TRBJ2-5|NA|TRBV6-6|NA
TGTGCCAGCAAAGGGACAAGCCAAGAGACCCAGTACTTC
CASKGTSQETQYF
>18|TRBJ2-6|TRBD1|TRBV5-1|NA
TGCGCCAGCAGCTCGGACAGGGGAAAATTTCTGGGGGCCAACGTCCTGACTTTC
CASSSDRGKFLGANVLTF
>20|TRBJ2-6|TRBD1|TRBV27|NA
TGTGCCAGCAGTCCATGGGTGGGACAGGGCCTAATCTCTGGGGCCAACGTCCTGACTTTC
CASSPWVGQGLISGANVLTF
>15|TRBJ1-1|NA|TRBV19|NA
TGTGCCACCACCCCTGGGACCAGCTTCTTTTTTGAAGCTTTCTTT
CATTPGTSFFFEAFF
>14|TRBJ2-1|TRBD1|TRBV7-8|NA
TGTGCCAGCAGCTTGGTGGACAGGGGTAAAGAGCAGTTCTTC
CASSLVDRGKEQFF
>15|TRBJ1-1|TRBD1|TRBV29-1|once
TGCAGCGTGTCCGACAGGGGGCGGGAGAACACTGAAGCTTTCTTT
CSVSDRGRENTEAFF
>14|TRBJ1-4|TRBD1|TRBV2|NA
TGTGCCAGCAGGGGACAGGGGGGACGGGAAAAACTGTTTTTT
CASRGQGGREKLFF
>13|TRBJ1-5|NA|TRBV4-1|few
TGCGCCAGCAGCCTCGGAGATCGGCAGCCCCAGCATTTT
CASSLGDRQPQHF
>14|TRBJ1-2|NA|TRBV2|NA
TGTGCCAGCAGTGGAAACGTGGGAACCTATGGCTACACCTTC
CASSGNVGTYGYTF
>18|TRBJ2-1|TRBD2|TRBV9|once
TGTGCCAGCAGCGGGGGGTCCCGCGGACTAGCGGGAGCATATGAGCAGTTCTTC
CASSGGSRGLAGAYEQFF
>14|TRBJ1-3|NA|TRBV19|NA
TGTGCCAGTAGTACAGGGATCTCTGGAAACACCATATATTTT
CASSTGISGNTIYF
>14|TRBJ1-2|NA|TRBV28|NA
TGTGCCAGCAGTTTTAAGGGGGGGGGCTATGGCTACACCTTC
CASSFKGGGYGYTF
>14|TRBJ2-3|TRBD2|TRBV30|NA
TGTGCCTGGGGGGAGGGGAAGAACACAGATACGCAGTATTTT
CAWGEGKNTDTQYF
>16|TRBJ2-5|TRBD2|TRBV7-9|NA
TGTGCCAGCAGCTTAGGCGCGGGAGCCGTCCAAGAGACCCAGTACTTC
CASSLGAGAVQETQYF
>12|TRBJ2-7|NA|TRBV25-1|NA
TGTGCCAGCAGGGGACGGGGCTACGAGCAGTACTTC
CASRGRGYEQYF
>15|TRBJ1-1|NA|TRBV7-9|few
TGTGCCAGCAGCTTAGACGAGCGGCGGAACACTGAAGCTTTCTTT
CASSLDERRNTEAFF
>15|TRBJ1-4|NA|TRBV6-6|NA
TGTGCCAGCAGTTACTCCGACAGAATTAATGAAAAACTGTTTTTT
CASSYSDRINEKLFF
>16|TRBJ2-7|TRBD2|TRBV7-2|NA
TGTGCCAGCAGCTTAGCGGGTACTAGCGCGTCCTACGAGCAGTACTTC
CASSLAGTSASYEQYF
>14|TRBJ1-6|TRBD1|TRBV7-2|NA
TGTGCCAGCAGGGGGGGGACAGGGAACTCACCCCTCCACTTT
CASRGGTGNSPLHF
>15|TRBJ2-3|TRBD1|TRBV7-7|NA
TGTGCCAGCAGCCTTGGACAGGGGATTATAGATACGCAGTATTTT
CASSLGQGIIDTQYF
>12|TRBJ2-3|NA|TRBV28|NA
TGTGCCAGCAGCCGCCGGACAGATACGCAGTATTTT
CASSRRTDTQYF
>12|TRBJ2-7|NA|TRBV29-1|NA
TGCAGCGTTGGACGAGATGGTCGGGAGCAGTACTTC
CSVGRDGREQYF
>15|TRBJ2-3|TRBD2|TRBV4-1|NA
TGCGCCAGCAGCCAAATAGCGGGGGGGCCCCGTACGCAGTATTTT
CASSQIAGGPRTQYF
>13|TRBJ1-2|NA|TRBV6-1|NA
TGTGCCAGCAGTGAACAGAGGTCCGGTGGCTACACCTTC
CASSEQRSGGYTF
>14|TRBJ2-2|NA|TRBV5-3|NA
TGTGCCAGAAGCTTGGTTTGGGCTACCGGGGAGCTGTTTTTT
CARSLVWATGELFF
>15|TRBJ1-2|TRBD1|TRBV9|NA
TGTGCCAGCAGCCTCTCTCCGGGACAGGACTATGGCTACACCTTC
CASSLSPGQDYGYTF
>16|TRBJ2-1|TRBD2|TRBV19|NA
TGTGCCAGTAGTATAGTTGGGACTAGCTCCTACAATGAGCAGTTCTTC
CASSIVGTSSYNEQFF
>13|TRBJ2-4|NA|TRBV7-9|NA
TGTGCCAGCAGCCCACGGGCCAAAAACATTCAGTACTTC
CASSPRAKNIQYF
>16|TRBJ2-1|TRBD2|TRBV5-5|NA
TGTGCCAGCAGCTTACCTAGCGGGGGGCTGTACAATGAGCAGTTCTTC
CASSLPSGGLYNEQFF
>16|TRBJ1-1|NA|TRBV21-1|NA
TGTGCCAGCAGTACGTACATGCTACACAATCGCACTGAAGCTTTCTTT
CASSTYMLHNRTEAFF
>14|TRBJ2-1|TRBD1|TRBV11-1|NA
TGTGCCAGCAGCAGGGGGCCAGCCAACAATGAGCAGTTCTTC
CASSRGPANNEQFF
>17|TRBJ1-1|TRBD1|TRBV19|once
TGTGCCAGTAGTACCTCCCATCTTGTGGGGACAGCCCTCGGGGCTTTCTTT
CASSTSHLVGTALGAFF
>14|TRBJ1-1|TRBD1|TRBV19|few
TGTGCCAGTAGTATAACGACAGGGCGGACTGAAGCTTTCTTT
CASSITTGRTEAFF
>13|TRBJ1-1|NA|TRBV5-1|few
TGCGCCAGCAGCTTGGCCCAAGGCGCTGAAGCTTTCTTT
CASSLAQGAEAFF
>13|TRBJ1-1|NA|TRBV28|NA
TGTGCCAGCAGTAGACGGATGAACACTGAAGCTTTCTTT
CASSRRMNTEAFF
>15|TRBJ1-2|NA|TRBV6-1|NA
TGTGCCAGCAACCAACCGGGACCCAGAGAGAGGGGCTACACCTTC
CASNQPGPRERGYTF